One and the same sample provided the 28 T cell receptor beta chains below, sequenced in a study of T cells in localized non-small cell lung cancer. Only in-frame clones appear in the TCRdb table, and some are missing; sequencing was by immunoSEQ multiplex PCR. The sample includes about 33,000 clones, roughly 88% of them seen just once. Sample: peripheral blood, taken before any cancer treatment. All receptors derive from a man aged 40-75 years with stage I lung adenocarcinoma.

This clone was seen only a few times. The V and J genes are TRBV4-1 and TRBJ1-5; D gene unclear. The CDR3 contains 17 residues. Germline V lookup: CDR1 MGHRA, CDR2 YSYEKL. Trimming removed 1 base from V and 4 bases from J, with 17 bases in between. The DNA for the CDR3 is TGCGCCAGCAGCCAAGTCGACATGGGATTTGGGAATCAGCCCCAGCATTTT. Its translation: CASSQVDMGFGNQPQHF.

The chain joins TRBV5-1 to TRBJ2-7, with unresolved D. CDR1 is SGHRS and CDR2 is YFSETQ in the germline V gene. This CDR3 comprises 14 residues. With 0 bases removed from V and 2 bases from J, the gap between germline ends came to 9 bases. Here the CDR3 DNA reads TGCGCCAGCAGCTTGGATCGCGGCACCTACGAGCAGTACTTC. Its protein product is CASSLDRGTYEQYF.

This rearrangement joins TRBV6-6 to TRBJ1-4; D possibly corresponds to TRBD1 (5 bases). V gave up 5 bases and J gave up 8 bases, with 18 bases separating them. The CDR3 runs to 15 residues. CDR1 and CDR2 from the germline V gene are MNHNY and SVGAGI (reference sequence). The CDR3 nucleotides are TGTGCCAGCAGTCGTGGGTCAACGCGGGACGAAAAACTGTTTTTT. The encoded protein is CASSRGSTRDEKLFF.

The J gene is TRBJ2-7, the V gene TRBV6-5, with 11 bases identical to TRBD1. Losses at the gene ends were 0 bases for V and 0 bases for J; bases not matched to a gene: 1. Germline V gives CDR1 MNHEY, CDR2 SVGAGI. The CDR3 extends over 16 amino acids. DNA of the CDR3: TGTGCCAGCAGTTACTCCGGGACAGGGGGCTCCTACGAGCAGTACTTC. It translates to CASSYSGTGGSYEQYF.

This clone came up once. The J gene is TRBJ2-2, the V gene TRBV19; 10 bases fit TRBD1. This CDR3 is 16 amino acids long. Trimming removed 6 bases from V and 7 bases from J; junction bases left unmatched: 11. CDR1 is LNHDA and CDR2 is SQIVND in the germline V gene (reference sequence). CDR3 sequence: CASSLDGTGAHGELFF. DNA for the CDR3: TGTGCCAGTAGCCTCGATGGGACAGGGGCTCACGGGGAGCTGTTTTTT.

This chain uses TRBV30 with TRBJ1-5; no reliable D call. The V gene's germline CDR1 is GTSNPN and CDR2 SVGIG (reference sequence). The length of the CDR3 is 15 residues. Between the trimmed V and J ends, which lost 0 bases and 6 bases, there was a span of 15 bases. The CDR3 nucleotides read TGTGCCTGGAGTGTATCGGGCAGTCGGGGTCAGCCCCAGCATTTT. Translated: CAWSVSGSRGQPQHF.

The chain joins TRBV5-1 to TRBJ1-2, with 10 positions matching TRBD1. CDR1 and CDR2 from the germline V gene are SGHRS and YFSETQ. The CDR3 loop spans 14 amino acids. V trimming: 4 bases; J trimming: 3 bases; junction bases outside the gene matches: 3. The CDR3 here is CASSPGTGDYGYTF. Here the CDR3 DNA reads TGCGCCAGCAGCCCGGGGACAGGGGACTATGGCTACACCTTC.

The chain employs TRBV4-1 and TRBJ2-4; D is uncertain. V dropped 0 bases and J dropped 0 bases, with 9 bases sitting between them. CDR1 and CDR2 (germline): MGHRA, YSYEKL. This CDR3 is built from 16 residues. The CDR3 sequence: CASSQDNSLAKNIQYF. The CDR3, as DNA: TGCGCCAGCAGCCAAGATAACAGCCTAGCCAAAAACATTCAGTACTTC.

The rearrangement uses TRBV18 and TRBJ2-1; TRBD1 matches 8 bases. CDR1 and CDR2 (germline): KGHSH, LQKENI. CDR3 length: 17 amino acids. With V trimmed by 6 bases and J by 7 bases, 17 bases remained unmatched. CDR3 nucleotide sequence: TGTGCCAGCTCTCCCCCCCAACAGGGGGTCCGTAGAAATGAGCAGTTCTTC. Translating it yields CASSPPQQGVRRNEQFF.

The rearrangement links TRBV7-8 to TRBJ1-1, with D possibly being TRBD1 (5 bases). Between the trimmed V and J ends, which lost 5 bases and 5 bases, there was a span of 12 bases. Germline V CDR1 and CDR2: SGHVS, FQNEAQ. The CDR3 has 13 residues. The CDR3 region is CASSGGRGTEAFF. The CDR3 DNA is TGTGCCAGCAGCGGGGGGAGAGGGACTGAAGCTTTCTTT.

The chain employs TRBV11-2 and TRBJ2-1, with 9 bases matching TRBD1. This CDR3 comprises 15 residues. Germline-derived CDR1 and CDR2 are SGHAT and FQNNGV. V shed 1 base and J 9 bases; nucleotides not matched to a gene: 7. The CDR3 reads CASSLAGTGIGEQFF. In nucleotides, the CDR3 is TGTGCCAGCAGCTTAGCCGGGACAGGGATCGGTGAGCAGTTCTTC.

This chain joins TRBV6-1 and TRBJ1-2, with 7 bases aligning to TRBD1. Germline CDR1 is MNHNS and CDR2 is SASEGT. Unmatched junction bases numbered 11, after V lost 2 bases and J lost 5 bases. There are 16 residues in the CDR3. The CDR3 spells CASSERENRGGYGYTF. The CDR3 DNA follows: TGTGCCAGCAGTGAAAGGGAGAACAGGGGTGGATATGGCTACACCTTC.

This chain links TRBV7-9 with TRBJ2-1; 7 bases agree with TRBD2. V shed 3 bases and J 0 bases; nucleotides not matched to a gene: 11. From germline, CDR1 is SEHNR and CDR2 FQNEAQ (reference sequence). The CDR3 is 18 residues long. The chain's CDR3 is CASSFRAGVQSSYNEQFF. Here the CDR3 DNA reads TGTGCCAGCAGCTTTAGGGCGGGGGTCCAAAGCTCCTACAATGAGCAGTTCTTC.

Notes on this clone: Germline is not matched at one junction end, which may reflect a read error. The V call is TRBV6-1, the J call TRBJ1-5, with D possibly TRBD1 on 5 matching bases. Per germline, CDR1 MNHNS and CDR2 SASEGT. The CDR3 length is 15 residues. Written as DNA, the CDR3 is TGTGCCAGCAGTGAATCTGGGGGGATGAATCGGCCCCAGCATTTT. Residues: CASSESGGMNRPQHF.

CDR3 sequence: CASSSSDGLWSYEQYF. The CDR3 DNA follows: TGTGCCAGCTCGTCATCTGACGGGTTATGGTCCTACGAGCAGTACTTC. This sequence joins TRBV7-9 and TRBJ2-7; the D is unclear. Germline values: CDR1 SEHNR, CDR2 FQNEAQ (reference sequence). The CDR3 is 16 residues long. The V gene lost 8 bases and the J gene lost 1 base, with 21 bases spanning the gap.

The CDR3 loop is CASSLHPGTTFTDTQYF. CDR3 nucleotide sequence: TGTGCCAGCAGCTTGCACCCCGGGACTACCTTCACAGATACGCAGTATTTT. The chain has TRBV5-6 and TRBJ2-3; 7 nucleotides align to TRBD2. The germline CDR1 and CDR2 sequences are SGHDT and YYEEEE. CDR3 size: 17 residues. With 1 base clipped from V and 2 bases from J, the junction kept 10 bases outside the gene matches.

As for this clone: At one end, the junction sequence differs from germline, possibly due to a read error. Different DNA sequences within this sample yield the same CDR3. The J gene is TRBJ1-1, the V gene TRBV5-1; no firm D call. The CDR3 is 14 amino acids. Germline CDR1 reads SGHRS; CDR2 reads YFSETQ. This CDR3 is CASSFGGRNTEAFF. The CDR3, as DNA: TGCGCCAGCAGCTTCGGCGGACGAAACACTGAGGCTTTCTTT.

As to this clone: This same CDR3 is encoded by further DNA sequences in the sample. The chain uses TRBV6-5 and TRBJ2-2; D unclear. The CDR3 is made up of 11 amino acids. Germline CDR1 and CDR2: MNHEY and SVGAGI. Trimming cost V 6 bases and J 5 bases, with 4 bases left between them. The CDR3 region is CASRSTGELFF. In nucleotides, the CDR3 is TGTGCCAGCAGAAGTACCGGGGAGCTGTTTTTT.

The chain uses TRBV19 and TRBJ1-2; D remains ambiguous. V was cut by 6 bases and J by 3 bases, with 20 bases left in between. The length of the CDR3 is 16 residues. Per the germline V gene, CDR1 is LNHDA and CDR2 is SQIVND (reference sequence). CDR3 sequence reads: CASSYFVSGVDYGYTF. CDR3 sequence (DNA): TGTGCCAGTAGCTATTTCGTGTCGGGCGTGGACTATGGCTACACCTTC.

The CDR3 loop is CASSRTTMASTDTQYF. The CDR3 DNA follows: TGTGCCAGTAGTCGGACCACCATGGCTAGCACAGATACGCAGTATTTT. The V gene is TRBV19, the J gene TRBJ2-3; D call uncertain. Germline CDR1 and CDR2: LNHDA and SQIVND (reference sequence). This CDR3 is built from 16 residues. The V end lost 5 bases, the J end lost 0 bases, and 15 bases lay between the germline ends.

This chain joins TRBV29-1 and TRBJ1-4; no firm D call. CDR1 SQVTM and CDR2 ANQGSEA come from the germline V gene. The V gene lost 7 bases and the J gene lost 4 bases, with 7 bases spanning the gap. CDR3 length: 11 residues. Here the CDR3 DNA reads TGCAGCGGTCGGGTTAATGAAAAACTGTTTTTT. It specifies CSGRVNEKLFF.

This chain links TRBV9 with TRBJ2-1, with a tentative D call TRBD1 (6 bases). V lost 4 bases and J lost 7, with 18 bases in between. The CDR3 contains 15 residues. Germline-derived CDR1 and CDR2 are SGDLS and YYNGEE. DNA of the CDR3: TGTGCCAGCAGCTATTCCAGGGGCCTCGAGAATGAGCAGTTCTTC. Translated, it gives CASSYSRGLENEQFF.

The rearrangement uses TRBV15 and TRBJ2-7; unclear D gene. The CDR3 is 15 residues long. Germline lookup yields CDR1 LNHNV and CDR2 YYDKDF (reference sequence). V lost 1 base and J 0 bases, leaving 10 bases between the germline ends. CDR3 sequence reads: CATSRVLGNSYEQYF. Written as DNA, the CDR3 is TGTGCCACCAGCAGAGTTTTAGGGAACTCCTACGAGCAGTACTTC.

The CDR3 loop is CASSVKRGVGETQYF. CDR3 coding DNA: TGTGCCAGCAGCGTAAAGCGGGGGGTCGGAGAGACCCAGTACTTC. V is TRBV9 and J is TRBJ2-5, with 9 bases lining up with TRBD2. CDR1 and CDR2 (germline): SGDLS, YYNGEE. The V gene end was trimmed by 1 base and the J gene end by 4 bases; junction bases not matched to a gene: 5. CDR3 size: 15 residues.

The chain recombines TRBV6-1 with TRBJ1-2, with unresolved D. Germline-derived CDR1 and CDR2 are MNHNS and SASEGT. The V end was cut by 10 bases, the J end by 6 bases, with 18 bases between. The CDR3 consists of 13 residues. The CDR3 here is CATFEGAANGYTF. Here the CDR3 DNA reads TGTGCCACCTTTGAGGGTGCGGCGAATGGCTACACCTTC.

This CDR3 reads CSARDPREQYF. DNA for the CDR3: TGCAGTGCTAGAGACCCGAGGGAGCAGTACTTC. The rearrangement links TRBV20-1 to TRBJ2-7; no reliable D call. The germline V and J ends were trimmed by 0 bases and 7 bases, with 7 bases remaining between them. CDR1 and CDR2 (germline): DFQATT, SNEGSKA (reference sequence). The length of the CDR3 is 11 residues.

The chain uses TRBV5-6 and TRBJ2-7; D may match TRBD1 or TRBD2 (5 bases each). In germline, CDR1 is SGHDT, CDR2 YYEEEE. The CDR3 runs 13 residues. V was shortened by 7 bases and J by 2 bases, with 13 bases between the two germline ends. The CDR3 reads CASSWGSTYEQYF. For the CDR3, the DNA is TGTGCCAGCTCCTGGGGGTCTACCTACGAGCAGTACTTC. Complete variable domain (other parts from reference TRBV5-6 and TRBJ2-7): DAGVTQSPTHLIKTRGQQVTLRCSPKSGHDTVSWYQQALGQGPQFIFQYYEEEERQRGNFPDRFSGHQFPNYSSELNVNALLLGDSALYLCASSWGSTYEQYFGPGTRLTVT.

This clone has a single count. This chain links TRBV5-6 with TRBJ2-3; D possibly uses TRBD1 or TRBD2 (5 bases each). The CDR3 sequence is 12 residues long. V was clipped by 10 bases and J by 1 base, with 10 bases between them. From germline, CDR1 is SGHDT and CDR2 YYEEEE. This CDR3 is CASRGGTDTQYF. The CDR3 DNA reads TGTGCCTCAAGGGGAGGCACAGATACGCAGTATTTT.